The rows below give T cell receptor beta chains drawn from one sample of a study of long-term antiretroviral therapy in people with HIV. Data came from immunoSEQ multiplex PCR; TCRdb stores just in-frame clones and leaves some out. The table lists about 36,000 clones, 70% to 90% of them singletons, with more than 9% in the top ten. This specimen consisted of unsorted PBMCs, obtained 2.2 years after starting antiretroviral therapy. The receptors were gathered from a man aged 18 to 35 with HIV. Each CDR3 is given without its conserved first and last residue. D genes are given only for firm matches.

v_call	j_call	d_call	cdr3_aa
TRBV27	TRBJ2-2	-	ASSLSGNRYTGELF
TRBV6-1	TRBJ2-7	-	ASSEAAGHYYEQY
TRBV30	TRBJ2-7	TRBD1	AWSPGGNLQY
TRBV18	TRBJ2-1	-	ASSPTGGGSYNEQF
TRBV4-3	TRBJ2-1	-	ASSQDKAARYNEQF
TRBV27	TRBJ2-7	-	ASGHYEQY
TRBV5-5	TRBJ2-3	TRBD1	ASSPQPGQVFTDTQY
TRBV6-1	TRBJ1-2	-	ASSDVFNYGYT
TRBV30	TRBJ2-2	TRBD2	AWKNGGTNTGELF
TRBV6-5	TRBJ1-2	TRBD1	ASSYGTGRYT
TRBV5-4	TRBJ2-7	TRBD2	ASSFLSSGYEQY
TRBV15	TRBJ1-5	-	ATGDVFNNQPQH
TRBV7-9	TRBJ1-2	TRBD1	ASSLSRGGGYGYT
TRBV15	TRBJ2-3	-	ATSSNRPGTDTQY
TRBV4-1	TRBJ1-3	-	ASSLSGGTGNTIY
TRBV19	TRBJ1-5	TRBD1	ASSQGVSGQPQH
TRBV10-3	TRBJ1-2	TRBD1	AISGTGYGYT
TRBV6-1	TRBJ2-4	-	ASSVSRQNIQY
TRBV21-1	TRBJ2-1	-	ASSAPGHPYNEQF
TRBV6-4	TRBJ2-3	-	ASSSDNKAADTQY
TRBV30	TRBJ1-2	-	AWSVGVGHGYT
TRBV7-9	TRBJ1-1	-	ASSLKGPNTEAF
TRBV19	TRBJ2-1	TRBD2	ASSILAGTSGRDGGNEQF
TRBV7-7	TRBJ2-2	-	ASLLGTPDSGELF
TRBV27	TRBJ2-7	-	ASSLMGPYEQY
TRBV18	TRBJ1-2	-	ASSPTEGNYGYT
TRBV29-1	TRBJ2-1	TRBD1	SVGPRQGVLEQF
TRBV9	TRBJ1-3	-	ASTPGGSGNTIY
TRBV6-1	TRBJ1-1	TRBD1	ASSGGQGVRISAF
TRBV5-1	TRBJ1-1	TRBD1	ASSLVGQGGVNTEAF
TRBV9	TRBJ2-7	-	ASSVAKGEQY
TRBV2	TRBJ2-5	-	ASRRDRLGETQY
TRBV9	TRBJ2-1	-	ASSPGGYNEQF
TRBV18	TRBJ2-1	-	ASSPPLAYDEQF
TRBV11-2	TRBJ2-1	TRBD2	ASSHDLAGGRERF
TRBV7-2	TRBJ2-7	-	ASSFAGTDAYEQY